These T cell receptor beta chains were read from a single sample in a study of shared clonotypes between healthy human individuals. Libraries were prepared by immunoSEQ multiplex PCR; TCRdb keeps only in-frame clonotypes and omits some of them. The sample includes under 200,000 clones, approximately 95% seen only once; the top ten take 0.067%. Material: naive CD4+ T cells sorted from blood. The origin of the receptors is a woman in her twenties or thirties in good health. Each CDR3 is given with its conserved first and last residue. D genes are given only for firm matches. The size of a clone is reported for some rows only, either as once, few or many, or as a class for expanded clones.

CASSAPGQSHNEQFF,TGTGCCAGCAGCGCCCCGGGACAGTCTCACAATGAGCAGTTCTTC,.,TRBV7-9,TRBD1,TRBJ2-1
CASSLLQVPNYGYTF,TGTGCCAGCAGTTTACTCCAGGTCCCTAACTATGGCTACACCTTC,.,TRBV28,.,TRBJ1-2
CASSLQGSRSWKFF,TGTGCCAGCAGTTTGCAGGGTTCAAGGTCGTGGAAGTTCTTC,.,TRBV28,.,TRBJ2-1
CASSFQLAEAADTQYF,TGCGCCAGCAGCTTCCAACTCGCCGAGGCCGCAGATACGCAGTATTTT,.,TRBV5-1,.,TRBJ2-3
CASSGKRDRVWYEQYF,TGTGCCAGCAGCGGAAAGAGGGACAGGGTCTGGTACGAGCAGTACTTC,.,TRBV7-8,TRBD1,TRBJ2-7
CASSREGKKHF,TGTGCCAGCAGCCGAGAGGGCAAAAAGCATTTT,.,TRBV28,.,TRBJ1-5
CASSYSFATNEKLFF,TGTGCCAGCAGTTACTCCTTTGCAACTAATGAAAAACTGTTTTTT,.,TRBV6-5,.,TRBJ1-4
CASSQGGGTGGYNEQFF,TGCGCCAGCAGCCAGGGGGGTGGAACGGGAGGCTACAATGAGCAGTTCTTC,.,TRBV4-1,TRBD2,TRBJ2-1
CASSSELFSSGYTF,TGTGCCAGCAGTAGCGAATTGTTTTCCAGTGGCTACACCTTC,once,TRBV28,.,TRBJ1-2
CASSLSGTGTEQYF,TGCGCCAGCAGCTTGTCCGGGACAGGGACAGAGCAGTACTTC,.,TRBV5-1,TRBD1,TRBJ2-7
CASSLATAPQAFF,TGTGCCAGCAGCTTAGCTACGGCGCCCCAGGCTTTCTTT,.,TRBV7-9,.,TRBJ1-1
CSARTSGTDTQYF,TGCAGCGCTAGGACTAGCGGCACAGATACGCAGTATTTT,.,TRBV29-1,TRBD2,TRBJ2-3
CAISVSPSSYNEQFF,TGTGCCATCAGTGTTTCTCCTAGCTCCTACAATGAGCAGTTCTTC,.,TRBV10-3,.,TRBJ2-1
CASSLKQVDNEQFF,TGCGCCAGCAGCTTGAAACAGGTCGACAATGAGCAGTTCTTC,once,TRBV5-4,.,TRBJ2-1
CASSLGGRETQYF,TGTGCCAGCAGCTTAGGGGGGCGGGAGACCCAGTACTTC,once,TRBV11-3,.,TRBJ2-5
CASSSEPYEQYF,TGCGCCAGCAGCTCCGAACCCTACGAGCAGTACTTC,.,TRBV5-1,.,TRBJ2-7
CASRHGAENTEAFF,TGCGCCAGCAGACATGGAGCAGAGAACACTGAAGCTTTCTTT,.,TRBV5-1,.,TRBJ1-1
CASSSSGEGAYEQYF,TGTGCCAGCAGTTCCTCAGGAGAAGGGGCCTACGAGCAGTACTTC,.,TRBV28,.,TRBJ2-7
CASRWRDLAYEQYF,TGTGCCAGCAGGTGGCGGGACCTAGCCTACGAGCAGTACTTC,.,TRBV11-2,.,TRBJ2-7
CASSPGTGGYGELFF,TGTGCCAGCAGTCCAGGGACAGGAGGGTACGGGGAGCTGTTTTTT,.,TRBV7-8,TRBD1,TRBJ2-2
CASSPGTSWDYEQYF,TGTGCCAGCAGCCCTGGGACTAGCTGGGACTACGAGCAGTACTTC,.,TRBV5-4,TRBD2,TRBJ2-7
CASSLAGVGEQYF,TGCGCCAGCAGCCTAGCGGGAGTGGGAGAGCAGTACTTC,once,TRBV5-1,TRBD2,TRBJ2-5
CASGRGQDPWGYGYTF,TGCGCCAGCGGAAGAGGACAGGACCCATGGGGCTATGGCTACACCTTC,.,TRBV5-1,TRBD1,TRBJ1-2
CASSEVGGSETQYF,TGTGCCAGCAGTGAAGTGGGGGGGAGTGAGACCCAGTACTTC,.,TRBV6-1,TRBD2,TRBJ2-5
CASGPYEQYF,TGTGCCAGCGGGCCCTACGAGCAGTACTTC,.,TRBV28,.,TRBJ2-7
CASSSWGTGKETQYF,TGTGCCAGCAGCTCCTGGGGGACAGGGAAAGAGACCCAGTACTTC,.,TRBV11-1,TRBD1,TRBJ2-5
CASSQAGRDQPQHF,TGTGCCAGCAGCCAAGCGGGCAGAGATCAGCCCCAGCATTTT,.,TRBV28,.,TRBJ1-5
CASSDSGGQVIDEQFF,TGTGCCAGCAGTGACTCGGGGGGACAGGTAATCGATGAGCAGTTCTTC,.,TRBV6-4,TRBD1,TRBJ2-1
CASSQERSGAYEQYF,TGCGCCAGCAGCCAAGAGAGGTCCGGGGCCTACGAGCAGTACTTC,.,TRBV4-1,.,TRBJ2-7
CASKRDGGYEQYF,TGTGCCAGCAAGAGGGACGGGGGGTACGAGCAGTACTTC,.,TRBV2,TRBD2,TRBJ2-7
CASSFPPGAAGELFF,TGTGCCAGCAGTTTCCCCCCCGGGGCGGCGGGGGAGCTGTTTTTT,once,TRBV27,.,TRBJ2-2
CSAAGVETQYF,TGCAGTGCCGCGGGAGTCGAGACCCAGTACTTC,.,TRBV20-1,TRBD2,TRBJ2-5
CASSLSDEGGATIYF,TGCGCCAGCAGCTTAAGTGACGAGGGGGGTGCCACCATATATTTT,.,TRBV5-1,.,TRBJ1-3
CAMAAGAIGEQYF,TGTGCCATGGCAGCGGGGGCAATTGGCGAGCAGTACTTC,.,TRBV10-3,TRBD2,TRBJ2-7
CASSQTGGITEAFF,TGTGCCAGCAGCCAGACAGGGGGGATCACTGAAGCTTTCTTT,once,TRBV27,TRBD1,TRBJ1-1
CASSDTGGAGNEQYF,TGTGCCAGCAGTGATACAGGGGGCGCAGGCAACGAGCAGTACTTC,.,TRBV6-1,TRBD1,TRBJ2-7
CASSPDRGSDTEAFF,TGTGCCAGCTCACCGGACAGGGGATCGGACACTGAAGCTTTCTTT,.,TRBV18,TRBD1,TRBJ1-1
CASSLGQTYTEAFF,TGCGCCAGCAGCTTGGGACAGACTTACACTGAAGCTTTCTTT,.,TRBV5-1,.,TRBJ1-1
CASSFSGSPYEQYF,TGCGCCAGCAGTTTTTCCGGGTCCCCCTACGAGCAGTACTTC,.,TRBV10-2,.,TRBJ2-7
CASSQDPLANSYEQYF,TGTGCCAGCAGCCAAGATCCACTAGCGAACTCCTACGAGCAGTACTTC,.,TRBV5-8,TRBD2,TRBJ2-7
CASSRRSPLHF,TGTGCCAGCAGTCGGAGGTCACCCCTCCACTTT,.,TRBV28,.,TRBJ1-6
CASSLGTTAYEQYF,TGCGCCAGCAGCTTGGGGACGACAGCCTACGAGCAGTACTTC,.,TRBV5-1,.,TRBJ2-7
CASSEPGATSYEQYF,TGTGCCAGCAGTGAACCAGGGGCAACCTCCTACGAGCAGTACTTC,.,TRBV25-1,.,TRBJ2-7
CASTPGTSGIVFYEQYF,TGCGCCAGCACCCCGGGGACTAGCGGGATTGTGTTCTACGAGCAGTACTTC,.,TRBV5-1,TRBD2,TRBJ2-7
CASSPGQGAREKLFF,TGTGCCAGCAGTCCTGGACAGGGGGCTCGAGAAAAACTGTTTTTT,.,TRBV28,TRBD1,TRBJ1-4
CASSPGGGGYTF,TGTGCCAGCTCACCTGGGGGAGGCGGCTACACCTTC,.,TRBV18,.,TRBJ1-2
CASRTAGQGAYEQYF,TGTGCCAGCAGAACCGCGGGACAAGGAGCTTACGAGCAGTACTTC,once,TRBV28,.,TRBJ2-7
CASSLGTINTEAFF,TGTGCCAGCAGCTTAGGGACCATAAACACTGAAGCTTTCTTT,.,TRBV6-1,.,TRBJ1-1
CASTLGGAGGPGKQYF,TGTGCCAGCACCCTCGGAGGCGCGGGAGGGCCGGGTAAGCAGTACTTC,.,TRBV5-4,TRBD2,TRBJ2-7
CASSQDRGTYSGNTIYF,TGTGCCAGCAGCCAAGATCGGGGAACCTACTCTGGAAACACCATATATTTT,once,TRBV4-2,.,TRBJ1-3
CASSDSLIAEAFF,TGTGCCAGCAGCGACTCGCTAATCGCTGAAGCTTTCTTT,.,TRBV6-5,.,TRBJ1-1
CASSDVITVSIHRNYGYTF,TGTGCCAGCAGCGATGTTATCACAGTCTCGATTCATCGTAACTATGGCTACACCTTC,.,TRBV21-1,.,TRBJ1-2